This is a list of T cell receptor beta chains from one sample in a study of breast tumors, draining lymph nodes, adjacent tissues. TCRdb reprocessed the multiplex PCR reads with MiXCR, giving one entry per CDR3 protein. Seen here are approximately 130,000 distinct CDR3 sequences, around 20% observed once, and the top ten hold roughly 2.4%. Sequencing input: axillary lymph node tissue. These receptors originate from a female donor with breast cancer. Some clones in this sample may be carry-over from other donors' samples. CDR3s leave out the opening cysteine and the closing phenylalanine or tryptophan. Each record gives: clone size, V gene, J gene, CDR3 length, D gene, CDR3 protein. D genes are given only for firm matches. Clone sizes are given selectively: once, few, many, or a class where the clone is expanded.

NA,TRBV15,TRBJ2-2,20,TRBD1,ATSRDSYGERGQADPTGELF
many,TRBV6-5,TRBJ1-4,11,NA,ASSRVEGEKLF
many,TRBV10-1,TRBJ2-1,14,NA,ASSESHGSSYNEQF
many,TRBV9,TRBJ2-2,13,NA,ASSVEPGSTGELF
many,TRBV6-1,TRBJ2-7,14,TRBD1,ASTSGQAARRYEQY
many,TRBV28,TRBJ1-6,11,NA,ASRRGTNSPLH
few,TRBV2,TRBJ2-6,13,NA,AEGDSSSGANVLT
many,TRBV12-3/TRBV12-4,TRBJ2-1,12,NA,ASRGRSSYNEQF
NA,TRBV19,TRBJ1-5,13,TRBD1,ASSPRDRAGQPRH
NA,TRBV28,TRBJ1-2,12,NA,ASSLMDLARHYT
many,TRBV18,TRBJ2-5,11,NA,ASSPGVGETQY
many,TRBV9,TRBJ2-3,15,TRBD2,ASSVTSGGGSTDTQY
many,TRBV30,TRBJ2-1,15,TRBD2,AWSVTFAGGRVYEQF
many,TRBV20-1,TRBJ2-7,13,NA,SARSPSGSTYEQY
NA,TRBV6-1,TRBJ1-1,11,NA,ASSGVRDQEAF
many,TRBV7-2,TRBJ1-3,14,NA,ASSPSTGCSGNTIY
NA,TRBV12-5,TRBJ2-7,11,TRBD2,AGGRDYFYKQY
few,TRBV6-5,TRBJ1-3,14,TRBD1,ASSYAGQGSGNTIY
many,TRBV7-8,TRBJ2-1,14,TRBD2,ASSPTGTKPWNEQF
many,TRBV5-1,TRBJ2-1,13,TRBD2,ASSLASGSADEQF
many,TRBV13,TRBJ2-5,11,TRBD2,ASRRAGEETQY
many,TRBV10-3,TRBJ1-2,12,TRBD1,AISGTGEYYGYT
NA,TRBV27,TRBJ2-3,13,NA,ASSPTGASADTQY
many,TRBV20-1,TRBJ1-4,12,TRBD1,SARDRGLREKLF
many,TRBV6-1,TRBJ1-2,10,NA,ASPGPVDGYT
many,TRBV12-3/TRBV12-4,TRBJ1-2,12,NA,AGHYNALTYGYT
NA,TRBV28,TRBJ1-4,13,NA,ASSHTRARGEKLF
NA,TRBV28,TRBJ2-7,12,NA,ASRPGLYSYEQY
many,TRBV7-9,TRBJ2-7,13,NA,ASSLGESAAYEQY
many,TRBV9,TRBJ2-7,11,NA,ASSPGTRGEQY
NA,TRBV28,TRBJ2-7,11,NA,ASSPSGNYEQY
many,TRBV20-1,TRBJ1-5,11,NA,SASKGRNQPQH
many,TRBV9,TRBJ1-4,16,NA,ASSVGPAGRDGNEKLF
NA,TRBV19,TRBJ2-3,14,NA,ASSIRGGGLTDTQY
many,TRBV6-5,TRBJ2-5,14,TRBD2,ASSYSLAGVKETQY
many,TRBV9,TRBJ1-5,10,NA,ASSALNQPQH
many,TRBV20-1,TRBJ2-1,13,TRBD1,SASTPGQAYNEQF
many,TRBV5-5,TRBJ2-7,14,TRBD1,ASSQGTGRKTYEQY
many,TRBV20-1,TRBJ1-5,11,TRBD1,SAKGQGNQPQH
NA,TRBV27,TRBJ2-5,13,TRBD2,ASSLGTSGRETQY
NA,TRBV4-1,TRBJ2-4,16,NA,ASSQDTVEGTAKNIQY
many,TRBV20-1,TRBJ1-2,11,NA,SARLNWDYGYT
many,TRBV10-1,TRBJ2-1,15,TRBD2,ASIWLAGGPFYNEQF
many,TRBV20-1,TRBJ1-2,12,NA,SARVTEPNYGYT
NA,TRBV11-1,TRBJ2-2,11,NA,ASSLQPTGELF
many,TRBV4-1,TRBJ2-1,14,TRBD2,ASSQEEAGDYNEQF
few,TRBV12-3/TRBV12-4,TRBJ2-4,13,NA,ASSLTSGAKNIQY
many,TRBV10-1,TRBJ2-1,11,TRBD2,ASSLAGGPEQF
many,TRBV9,TRBJ2-1,14,NA,ASSVTKGYSYNEQF
many,TRBV6-6,TRBJ2-5,13,NA,ASSYSMAGRETQY
NA,TRBV19,TRBJ1-2,11,TRBD1,ASSRRQGPGYT
NA,TRBV19,TRBJ1-6,12,NA,ASRPLGGVSPLH
many,TRBV7-9,TRBJ2-1,13,NA,ASSSGTIPYNEQF
few,TRBV9,TRBJ1-5,15,NA,ASSGWQGPLGNQPQH
many,TRBV11-2,TRBJ1-2,11,NA,ASSLGEGTGYT
few,TRBV6-2/TRBV6-3,TRBJ2-2,14,NA,ASSYSISGAIGELF
many,TRBV3-1,TRBJ2-7,11,NA,ASSPAGFAEQY